This T cell receptor (beta chain) was documented in a study of CD8+CD57+ T cells in acquired aplastic anemia. Study background: Sorted cells (CD4+ and CD8+) yielded DNA amounts that averaged about 3.1 ug.

About this clonotype itself: Its specificity is unknown.

Study results and caveats: Between patients and controls, CD8+ Simpson's diversity did not vary significantly.

The template used for profiling TCR beta VDJ and CDR3 was genomic DNA. One entry per CDR3 protein results from TCRdb running MiXCR on the reads. This sample has 200,000 to 250,000 distinct CDR3 sequences, with roughly 60% found just once. In patients chosen for sequencing, flow cytometry had shown CD8+CD57+ cell expansion. Each patient carried a diagnosis of severe acquired aplastic anemia. No therapy was given to patients before blood sampling. CDR1 and CDR2 (germline): ENHRY, SYGVKD. CDR3 size: 13 residues. The V end lost 3 bases, the J end lost 15 bases, and 18 bases lay between the germline ends. This clonotype originated in a human donor with aplastic anemia. V usage is TRBV10-3 and J usage is TRBJ2-1, with a possible D match to TRBD2 (6 bases). Sequencing was performed on sorted CD4+, CD8+, or CD8+CD57+ T cells (not recorded which) from PBMCs. CDR3 DNA sequence: TGTGCCATCAGTGATGGAGATACCACCGGGGGGTTCTTC. Its protein is CAISDGDTTGGFF.